This T cell receptor beta chain emerged from a study of technical replicates of blood from several donors. From germline, CDR1 is MGHRA and CDR2 YSYEKL. Trimming cost V 6 bases and J 0 bases; bases outside gene matches: 10. The CDR3 has 16 residues. Sequencing was performed with immunoSEQ multiplex PCR; in TCRdb, only in-frame clones are kept and a portion is missing. This table has some 98,000 clones, approximately 95% appearing once. The TCR was taken from a human donor in good health. The rearrangement uses TRBV4-1 and TRBJ2-7; 8 nucleotides match TRBD1. Sequenced sample: T cells isolated from PBMCs. The CDR3 DNA reads as TGCGCCAGCAGAAACTCAGGGGGCGCGAACTCCTACGAGCAGTACTTC. Encoded protein: CASRNSGGANSYEQYF.